This passage covers 18 T cell receptor beta chains from one sample sequenced in a study of OX40 agonist ivuxolimab in advanced cancers. Assay: immunoSEQ multiplex PCR; the TCRdb copy retains only in-frame clones and omits some. The sample lists some 90,000 clones; roughly nine tenths were seen once. This sample comprised CD4+ or CD8+ T cells sorted from blood, obtained in a trial of the OX40 agonist ivuxolimab. The receptors here all came from an adult with an advanced solid tumor such as melanoma, head and neck, liver or kidney cancer.

The rearrangement joins TRBV7-6 to TRBJ2-5, with 7 nucleotides matching TRBD1. The germline V gene encodes CDR1 SGHVS and CDR2 FNYEAQ. The CDR3 is 16 residues long. V shed 5 bases, J shed 5 bases, and the junction held 14 bases outside the gene matches. CDR3 sequence reads: CASSPRYTGERETQYF. CDR3 DNA: TGTGCCAGCAGCCCACGATATACAGGGGAAAGGGAGACCCAGTACTTC.

The V and J genes are TRBV18 and TRBJ2-6, with a possible D match to TRBD1 (6 bases). CDR1 and CDR2 from the germline V gene are KGHSH and LQKENI. V lost 3 bases, J lost 0 bases, and 18 bases lay in between. CDR3 length: 19 amino acids. The CDR3 here is CASSPPNQGRSSGANVLTF. For the CDR3, the DNA is TGTGCCAGCTCACCCCCTAACCAGGGGCGGAGCTCTGGGGCCAACGTCCTGACTTTC.

The chain recombines TRBV11-3 with TRBJ2-1, with 7 positions matching TRBD2. The CDR3 consists of 14 residues. J was trimmed by 5 bases and V by 1 base; bases with no gene match: 2. Looked up from germline, CDR1 is SGHNT and CDR2 is YENEEA. DNA for the CDR3: TGTGCCAGCAGCTTAGGCCTAGCGGACAATGAGCAGTTCTTC. It translates to CASSLGLADNEQFF.

Comment on this clone: At one end, the junction sequence differs from germline, possibly due to a read error. The chain carries TRBV7-9 and TRBJ2-5; D is possibly TRBD2 (5 bases). The CDR3 totals 14 residues. From germline, CDR1 is SEHNR and CDR2 FQNEAQ (reference sequence). The CDR3 DNA follows: TGTGCCGGCAGCTTACGTGGCGGCGGGGAGACCCAGTACTTC. The encoded protein is CAGSLRGGGETQYF.

The chain links TRBV5-5 to TRBJ2-1, with D hard to call. V was shortened by 2 bases and J by 4 bases, with 7 bases between the two germline ends. The germline CDR1 and CDR2 sequences are SGHKS and YYEKEE (reference sequence). There are 13 residues in the CDR3. Here the CDR3 reads CASSFASYNEQFF. The DNA for the CDR3 is TGTGCCAGCAGCTTCGCGTCTTACAATGAGCAGTTCTTC. Looking up the rest from reference TRBV5-5 and TRBJ2-1 gives the full variable domain: DAGVTQSPTHLIKTRGQQVTLRCSPISGHKSVSWYQQVLGQGPQFIFQYYEKEERGRGNFPDRFSARQFPNYSSELNVNALLLGDSALYLCASSFASYNEQFFGPGTRLTVL.

J is TRBJ2-2 and V is TRBV2; weak D call: TRBD1 (6 bases). The CDR3 covers 14 residues. Germline V gene data show CDR1 as SNHLY and CDR2 as FYNNEI. V was shortened by 8 bases and J by 2 bases, with 12 bases between the two germline ends. For the CDR3, the DNA is TGTGCCAGCGGAACAGGGATTAACACCGGGGAGCTGTTTTTT. Its protein is CASGTGINTGELFF.

This chain links TRBV9 with TRBJ2-1; the match to TRBD2 covers 10 bases. Germline CDR1 reads SGDLS; CDR2 reads YYNGEE. Trimming at V came to 3 bases and at J to 7 bases, leaving 7 bases not matched to a gene. CDR3 length equals 15 residues. For the CDR3, the DNA is TGTGCCAGCAGCGCCACTAGCGGGATTGTAAATGAGCAGTTCTTC. Translation: CASSATSGIVNEQFF. Complete variable domain (other parts from reference TRBV9 and TRBJ2-1): DSGVTQTPKHLITATGQRVTLRCSPRSGDLSVYWYQQSLDQGLQFLIQYYNGEERAKGNILERFSAQQFPDLHSELNLSSLELGDSALYFCASSATSGIVNEQFFGPGTRLTVL.

In its sample, this clone was seen a few times. The V gene is TRBV9, the J gene TRBJ1-5, with TRBD1 identical over 7 bases. After removal of 4 bases from V and 3 bases from J, the junction contained 4 bases not matched to a gene. There are 14 residues in the CDR3. CDR1 is SGDLS and CDR2 is YYNGEE in the germline V gene. The CDR3: CASSQGQFNQPQHF. CDR3 bases: TGTGCCAGCAGCCAGGGACAGTTCAATCAGCCCCAGCATTTT.

V usage is TRBV18 and J usage is TRBJ2-3; 8 bases map to TRBD2. The CDR3 covers 14 residues. Germline V gene data show CDR1 as KGHSH and CDR2 as LQKENI. Germline trimming cut 5 bases from V and 7 bases from J; bases unmatched to any gene: 8. This CDR3 reads CASSLGLAEYTQYF. CDR3 DNA sequence: TGTGCCAGCTCATTAGGACTAGCCGAATATACGCAGTATTTT. The variable domain in full, completed from reference TRBV18 and TRBJ2-3, reads NAGVMQNPRHLVRRRGQEARLRCSPMKGHSHVYWYRQLPEEGLKFMVYLQKENIIDESGMPKERFSAEFPKEGPSILRIQQVVRGDSAAYFCASSLGLAEYTQYFGPGTRLTVL.

This chain uses TRBV7-3 with TRBJ2-1; D gene unclear. Trimming took off 7 bases at V and 0 bases at J, with 13 bases between the two ends. This CDR3 is built from 15 residues. CDR1 and CDR2 (germline): SGHTA, FQGTGA. The CDR3 sequence is CASTPAASSYNEQFF. The DNA of the CDR3 is TGTGCCAGCACCCCTGCAGCGAGCTCCTACAATGAGCAGTTCTTC.

The chain is built from TRBV5-6 and TRBJ2-7; no clear D. V lost 2 bases, J lost 0 bases, and 21 bases lay in between. Germline-derived CDR1 and CDR2 are SGHDT and YYEEEE. The CDR3 loop spans 18 amino acids. CDR3 nucleotides: TGTGCCAGCAGCTTCAACTATGCGGTCCACTCTAGCTCCTACGAGCAGTACTTC. Amino acids: CASSFNYAVHSSSYEQYF.

The CDR3 coding sequence is TGTGCCATCAGTGGACGGGGATTCGGAGAGACCCAGTACTTC. It translates to CAISGRGFGETQYF. The chain is built from TRBV10-3 and TRBJ2-5; D may be TRBD2 (5 bases). The CDR3 is 14 amino acids. Between the trimmed V and J ends, which lost 4 bases and 4 bases, there was a span of 13 bases. Germline V gene lookup returns CDR1 ENHRY and CDR2 SYGVKD.

The CDR3 spells CASSQGQGANIQYF. The CDR3 nucleotides are TGCGCCAGCAGCCAGGGACAGGGTGCAAACATTCAGTACTTC. The chain links TRBV5-1 to TRBJ2-4; 9 nucleotides agree with TRBD1. With V trimmed by 4 bases and J by 6 bases, 5 bases remained unmatched. There are 14 residues in the CDR3. Germline CDR1 reads SGHRS; CDR2 reads YFSETQ.

The chain carries TRBV7-9 and TRBJ2-4; unclear D gene. The CDR3 contains 11 residues. Germline lookup yields CDR1 SEHNR and CDR2 FQNEAQ (reference sequence). V shed 5 bases and J shed 6 bases, with 5 bases lying between them. CDR3 bases: TGTGCCAGCAGCGACTTAAACATTCAGTACTTC. It is translated as CASSDLNIQYF.

The table lists this clone with a count of one. This rearrangement joins TRBV7-2 to TRBJ2-7; D uncertain. Germline V gene data show CDR1 as SGHTA and CDR2 as FQGNSA. The CDR3 is 14 amino acids. V shed 4 bases and J shed 0 bases, with 10 bases lying between them. Written as DNA, the CDR3 is TGTGCCAGCAGCTCGAAGACTGGCTCCTACGAGCAGTACTTC. Translated: CASSSKTGSYEQYF.

The rearrangement joins TRBV29-1 to TRBJ1-1, with D uncertain. The CDR3 is made up of 15 amino acids. Germline loops: CDR1 SQVTM, CDR2 ANQGSEA. Trimming took 4 bases from V and 1 from J, leaving 16 bases between them. CDR3 amino acids: CSVGQLRFRNTEAFF. The CDR3 coding sequence is TGCAGCGTTGGCCAATTGAGATTTAGGAACACTGAAGCTTTCTTT.

The rearrangement joins TRBV19 to TRBJ2-3, with D unclear. This CDR3 has 12 residues. CDR1 and CDR2 from the germline V gene are LNHDA and SQIVND (reference sequence). V was shortened by 2 bases and J by 6 bases, with 6 bases between the two germline ends. The CDR3 here is CASSILGDTQYF. The CDR3 region has the DNA TGTGCCAGTAGTATACTAGGGGATACGCAGTATTTT.

The J gene is TRBJ2-1, the V gene TRBV14; TRBD2 is a possible D gene (6 bases). Germline-derived CDR1 and CDR2 are SGHDN and FVKESK. The CDR3 covers 16 residues. Deletions cut 1 base from V and 2 bases from J, with 12 bases between. The CDR3 sequence: CASSQGMRGPYNEQFF. DNA for the CDR3: TGTGCCAGCAGCCAAGGAATGCGGGGCCCCTACAATGAGCAGTTCTTC.